Below, 7 T cell receptor beta chains from the same sample are listed, as sequenced in a study of blood T cells in healthy people across ages. Together with a sample-barcoded 5' primer, a J-beta primer mix was included in a second PCR lasting about 7 to 11 cycles. TCRdb independently ran MiXCR on the 5' RACE reads; one entry per CDR3 protein. The data contain 1.5 million to 2 million distinct CDR3 sequences, 30% to 35% of them seen just once; the ten biggest clones take up 10% to 12%. What was sequenced was blood. The receptors here all came from a young woman in good health.

This clonotype was seen ten or more times. The rearrangement links TRBV12-3 or TRBV12-4 to TRBJ2-5; 12 nucleotides align to TRBD2. J lost 4 bases, V lost 8 bases, and 5 bases had no gene match. The CDR3 consists of 14 residues. The CDR3 spells CASGLAGGSETQYF. In nucleotides, the CDR3 is TGTGCCAGCGGGCTAGCGGGAGGGTCAGAGACCCAGTACTTC.

The chain is built from TRBV4-1 and TRBJ2-3; D is perhaps TRBD2 (6 bases). V lost 1 base and J lost 3, with 14 bases in between. The CDR3 is 16 residues long. The germline V gene encodes CDR1 MGHRA and CDR2 YSYEKL. Here the CDR3 reads CASSQGVAGWTDTQYF. Written as DNA, the CDR3 is TGCGCCAGCAGCCAAGGAGTGGCGGGGTGGACAGATACGCAGTATTTT.

As concerns this clonotype: Its ends do not fully match the called genes, so a read error is possible. The chain links TRBV29-1 to TRBJ2-1; D is perhaps TRBD1 (5 bases). Per germline, CDR1 SQVTM and CDR2 ANQGSEA. The CDR3 loop spans 13 amino acids. CDR3: CSVDRIQDNGQFF. In nucleotides, the CDR3 is TGCAGCGTTGACCGAATACAGGACAATGGGCAGTTCTTC.

Worth noting for this clonotype: A clone one base away is much larger, so this may be a read error. The chain combines TRBV29-1 with TRBJ1-2; D may be TRBD1 (5 bases). V was cut by 4 bases and J by 7 bases, with 13 bases left in between. From germline, CDR1 is SQVTM and CDR2 ANQGSEA. This CDR3 is 12 amino acids long. CDR3 coding DNA: TGCAGCGTTGGGGGGGAGCCCCTTGGCTACACCTTC. This translates into CSVGGEPLGYTF. Using reference TRBV29-1 and TRBJ1-2 for the parts outside the CDR3, the full variable domain is SAVISQKPSRDICQRGTSLTIQCQVDSQVTMMFWYRQQPGQSLTLIATANQGSEATYESGFVIDKFPISRPNLTFSTLTVSNMSPEDSSIYLCSVGGEPLGYTFGSGTRLTVV.

This clonotype was detected a few times. The J gene is TRBJ2-1, the V gene TRBV2; either TRBD1 or TRBD2 may fit D (5 bases each). Germline V gene sequence: CDR1 SNHLY, CDR2 FYNNEI. V was clipped by 6 bases and J by 8 bases, with 17 bases between them. CDR3 length equals 14 residues. CDR3 bases: TGTGCCAGCAGGAACTGGGACGTCGGCCATGAGCAGTTCTTC. Translated: CASRNWDVGHEQFF.

The chain is built from TRBV5-1 and TRBJ2-1; 8 bases fit TRBD1. Germline trimming cut 0 bases from V and 6 bases from J; bases unmatched to any gene: 8. This CDR3 has 16 amino acids. Germline CDR1 SGHRS, CDR2 YFSETQ. In DNA, the CDR3 is TGCGCCAGCAGCTTGGGTCAACAGGGGGTAGGCAATGAGCAGTTCTTC. It yields the protein CASSLGQQGVGNEQFF.

This sequence joins TRBV20-1 and TRBJ1-6; 12 bases fit TRBD1. This CDR3 contains 15 residues. Trimming took 8 bases from V and 5 from J; bases not matched to a gene: 7. CDR1 and CDR2 (germline): DFQATT, SNEGSKA (reference sequence). CDR3 sequence reads: CSTRDRGLNNSPLHF. The CDR3 bases are TGCAGTACCCGGGACAGGGGGCTGAATAATTCACCCCTCCACTTT.